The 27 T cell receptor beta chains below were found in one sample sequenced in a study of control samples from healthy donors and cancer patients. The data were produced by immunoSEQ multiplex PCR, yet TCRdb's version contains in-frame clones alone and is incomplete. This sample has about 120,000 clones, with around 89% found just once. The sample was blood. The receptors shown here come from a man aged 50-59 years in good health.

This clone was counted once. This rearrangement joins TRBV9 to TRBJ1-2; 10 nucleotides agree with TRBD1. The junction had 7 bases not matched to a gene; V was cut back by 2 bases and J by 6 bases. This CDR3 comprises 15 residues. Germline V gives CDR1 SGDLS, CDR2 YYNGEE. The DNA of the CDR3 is TGTGCCAGCAGCGTTAATATGGGGACAGGGGATGGCTACACCTTC. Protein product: CASSVNMGTGDGYTF.

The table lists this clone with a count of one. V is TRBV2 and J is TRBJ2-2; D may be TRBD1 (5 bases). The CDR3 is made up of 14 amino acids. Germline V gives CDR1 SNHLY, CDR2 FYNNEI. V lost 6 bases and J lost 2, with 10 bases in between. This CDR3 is CASSRDSNTGELFF. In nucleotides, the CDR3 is TGTGCCAGCAGCAGAGACAGTAACACCGGGGAGCTGTTTTTT.

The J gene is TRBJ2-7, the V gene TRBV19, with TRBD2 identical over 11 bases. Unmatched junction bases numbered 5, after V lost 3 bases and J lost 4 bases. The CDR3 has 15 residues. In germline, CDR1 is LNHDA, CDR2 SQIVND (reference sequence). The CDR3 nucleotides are TGTGCCAGTAGTATTTTGACTAGCGGGATATACGAGCAGTACTTC. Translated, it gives CASSILTSGIYEQYF.

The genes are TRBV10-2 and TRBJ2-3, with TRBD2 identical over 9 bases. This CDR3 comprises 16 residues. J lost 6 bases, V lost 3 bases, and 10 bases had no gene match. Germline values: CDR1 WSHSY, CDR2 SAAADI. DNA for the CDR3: TGCGCCAGCAGTGAAGGGAGTAGCGGGGGTTATGATACGCAGTATTTT. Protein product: CASSEGSSGGYDTQYF.

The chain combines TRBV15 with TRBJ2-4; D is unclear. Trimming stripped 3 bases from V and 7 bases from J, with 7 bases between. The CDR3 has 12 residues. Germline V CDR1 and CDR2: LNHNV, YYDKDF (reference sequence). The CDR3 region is CATSSPGNIQYF. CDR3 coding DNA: TGTGCCACCAGCAGTCCCGGCAACATTCAGTACTTC.

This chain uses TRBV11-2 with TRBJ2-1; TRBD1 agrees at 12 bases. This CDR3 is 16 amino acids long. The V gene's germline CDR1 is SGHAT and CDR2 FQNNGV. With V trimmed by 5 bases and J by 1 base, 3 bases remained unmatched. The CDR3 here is CASSQGQGASYNEQFF. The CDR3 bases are TGTGCCAGCAGCCAGGGACAGGGGGCGTCCTACAATGAGCAGTTCTTC.

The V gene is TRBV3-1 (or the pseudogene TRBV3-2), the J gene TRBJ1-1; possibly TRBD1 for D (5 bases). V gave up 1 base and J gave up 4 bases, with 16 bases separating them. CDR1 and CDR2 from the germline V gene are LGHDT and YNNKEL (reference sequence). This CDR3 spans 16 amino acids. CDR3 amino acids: CASSQGIFDGGTEAFF. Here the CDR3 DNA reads TGTGCCAGCAGCCAAGGGATTTTCGACGGGGGCACTGAAGCTTTCTTT.

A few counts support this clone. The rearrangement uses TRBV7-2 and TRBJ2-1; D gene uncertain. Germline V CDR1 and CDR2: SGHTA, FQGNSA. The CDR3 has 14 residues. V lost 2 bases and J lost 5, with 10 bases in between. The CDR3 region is CASSLRNLNNEQFF. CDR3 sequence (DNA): TGTGCCAGCAGCTTAAGAAACCTGAACAATGAGCAGTTCTTC.

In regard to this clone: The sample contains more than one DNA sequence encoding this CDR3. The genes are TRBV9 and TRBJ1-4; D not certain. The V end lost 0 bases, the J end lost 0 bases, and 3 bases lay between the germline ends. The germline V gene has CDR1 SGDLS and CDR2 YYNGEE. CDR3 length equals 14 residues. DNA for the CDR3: TGTGCCAGCAGCGTAGATACAACTAATGAAAAACTGTTTTTT. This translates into CASSVDTTNEKLFF.

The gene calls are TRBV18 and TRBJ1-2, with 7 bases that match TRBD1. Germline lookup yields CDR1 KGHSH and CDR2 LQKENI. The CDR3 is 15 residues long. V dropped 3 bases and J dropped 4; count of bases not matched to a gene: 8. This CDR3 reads CASSPSYRGSYGYTF. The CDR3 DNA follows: TGTGCCAGCTCACCTTCTTACAGGGGTAGCTATGGCTACACCTTC.

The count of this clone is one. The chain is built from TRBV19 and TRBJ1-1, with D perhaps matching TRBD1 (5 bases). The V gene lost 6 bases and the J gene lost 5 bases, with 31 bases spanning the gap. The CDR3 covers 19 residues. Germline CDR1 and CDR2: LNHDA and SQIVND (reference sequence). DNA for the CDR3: TGTGCCAGTAGCCGCCGAATAAGGGCGACAGCCCGCCTCACTACTGAAGCTTTCTTT. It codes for CASSRRIRATARLTTEAFF.

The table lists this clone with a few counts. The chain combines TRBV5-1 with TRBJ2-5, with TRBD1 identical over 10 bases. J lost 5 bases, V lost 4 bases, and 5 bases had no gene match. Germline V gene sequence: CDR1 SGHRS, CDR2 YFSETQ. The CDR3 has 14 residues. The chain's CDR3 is CASSPGQGRETQYF. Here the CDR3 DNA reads TGCGCCAGCAGCCCGGGACAGGGGAGGGAGACCCAGTACTTC.

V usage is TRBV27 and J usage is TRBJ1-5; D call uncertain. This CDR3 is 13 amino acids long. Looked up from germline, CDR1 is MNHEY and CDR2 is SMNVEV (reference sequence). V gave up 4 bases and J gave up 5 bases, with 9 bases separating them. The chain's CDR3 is CASSSGRDQPQHF. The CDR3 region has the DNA TGTGCCAGCAGTTCAGGAAGAGATCAGCCCCAGCATTTT.

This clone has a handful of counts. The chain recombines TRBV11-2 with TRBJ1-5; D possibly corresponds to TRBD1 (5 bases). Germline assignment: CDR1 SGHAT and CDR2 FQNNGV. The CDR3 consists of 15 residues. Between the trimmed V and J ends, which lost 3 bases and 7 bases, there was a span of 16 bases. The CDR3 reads CASSFSTGLAQPQHF. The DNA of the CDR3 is TGTGCCAGCAGCTTTAGCACAGGTCTAGCCCAGCCCCAGCATTTT.

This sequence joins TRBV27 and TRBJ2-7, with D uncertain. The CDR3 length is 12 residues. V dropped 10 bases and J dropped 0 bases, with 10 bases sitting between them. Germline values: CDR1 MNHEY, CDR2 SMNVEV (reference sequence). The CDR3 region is CATSTGSYEQYF. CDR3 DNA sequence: TGTGCCACTTCGACGGGCTCCTACGAGCAGTACTTC.

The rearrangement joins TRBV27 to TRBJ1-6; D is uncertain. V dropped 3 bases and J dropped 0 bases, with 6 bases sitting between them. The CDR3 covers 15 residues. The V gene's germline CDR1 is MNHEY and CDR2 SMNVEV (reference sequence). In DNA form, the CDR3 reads TGTGCCAGCAGTTTTAAGGTCTCCTATAATTCACCCCTCCACTTT. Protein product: CASSFKVSYNSPLHF.

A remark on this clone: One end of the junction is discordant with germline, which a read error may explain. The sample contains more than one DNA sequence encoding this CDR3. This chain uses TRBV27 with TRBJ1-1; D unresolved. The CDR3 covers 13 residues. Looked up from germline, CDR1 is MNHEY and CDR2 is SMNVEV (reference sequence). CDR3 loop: CASSLLMNTEAFF. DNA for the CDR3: TGTGCCAGCAGTTTATTGATGAACACTGAGGCTTTCTTT.

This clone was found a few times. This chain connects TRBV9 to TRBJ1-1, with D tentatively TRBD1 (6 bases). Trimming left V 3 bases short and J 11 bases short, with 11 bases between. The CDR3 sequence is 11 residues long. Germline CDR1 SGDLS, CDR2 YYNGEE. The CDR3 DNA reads TGTGCCAGCAGCGCCCCAGGGGATGCTTTCTTT. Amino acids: CASSAPGDAFF.

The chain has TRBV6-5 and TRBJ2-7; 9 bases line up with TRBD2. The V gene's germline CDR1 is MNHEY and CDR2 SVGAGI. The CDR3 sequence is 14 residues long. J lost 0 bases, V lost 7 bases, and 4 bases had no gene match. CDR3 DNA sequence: TGTGCCAGCATAAGCGGGGGGAGCTCCTACGAGCAGTACTTC. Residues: CASISGGSSYEQYF.

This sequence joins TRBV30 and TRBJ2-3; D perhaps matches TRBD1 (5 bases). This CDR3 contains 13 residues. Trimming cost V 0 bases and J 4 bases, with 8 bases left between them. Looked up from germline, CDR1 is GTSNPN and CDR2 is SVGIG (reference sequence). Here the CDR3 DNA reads TGTGCCTGGAGTGTAGGGGCGGCAGATACGCAGTATTTT. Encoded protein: CAWSVGAADTQYF.

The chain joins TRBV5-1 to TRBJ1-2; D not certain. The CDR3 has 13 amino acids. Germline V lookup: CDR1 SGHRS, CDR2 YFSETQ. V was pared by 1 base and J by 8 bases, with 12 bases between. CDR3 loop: CASSLTAGGGYTF. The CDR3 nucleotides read TGCGCCAGCAGCTTGACGGCAGGAGGGGGCTACACCTTC.

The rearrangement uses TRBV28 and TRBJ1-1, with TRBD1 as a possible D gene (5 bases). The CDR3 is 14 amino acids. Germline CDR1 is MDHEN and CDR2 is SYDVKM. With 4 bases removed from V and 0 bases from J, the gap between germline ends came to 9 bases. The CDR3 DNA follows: TGTGCCAGCAGTTGGGGGGAAATGAACACTGAAGCTTTCTTT. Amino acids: CASSWGEMNTEAFF.

As DNA, the CDR3 is TGTGCCAGCAGCTTCAATTCGGGGGCTGAGCAGTTCTTC. Protein: CASSFNSGAEQFF. This sequence joins TRBV5-4 and TRBJ2-1; D might be TRBD1 or TRBD2, each matching 6 bases. Germline values: CDR1 SGHNT, CDR2 YYREEE (reference sequence). The CDR3 covers 13 residues. Trimming shortened V by 2 bases and J by 9 bases, and 12 bases separated the two germline ends.

CDR3 sequence (DNA): TGTGCCAGCAGCTTAGCTACCGGGACAGGGGTGTACGAGCAGTACTTC. Translation: CASSLATGTGVYEQYF. The V gene is TRBV7-6, the J gene TRBJ2-7; the match to TRBD1 covers 10 bases. The CDR3 contains 16 residues. V trimming: 0 bases; J trimming: 4 bases; junction bases outside the gene matches: 6. Germline loops: CDR1 SGHVS, CDR2 FNYEAQ.

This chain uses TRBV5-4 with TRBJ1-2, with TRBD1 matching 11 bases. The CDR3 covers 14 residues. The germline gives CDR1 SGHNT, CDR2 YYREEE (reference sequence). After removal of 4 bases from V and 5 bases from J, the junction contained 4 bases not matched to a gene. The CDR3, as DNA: TGTGCCAGCAGCCGCCGGGACAGGGGGTATGGCTACACCTTC. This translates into CASSRRDRGYGYTF.

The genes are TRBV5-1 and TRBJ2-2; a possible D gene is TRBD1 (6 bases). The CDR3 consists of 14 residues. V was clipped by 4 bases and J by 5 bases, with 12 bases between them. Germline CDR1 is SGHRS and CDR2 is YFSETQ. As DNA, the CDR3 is TGCGCCAGCAGCGCCCAGGGGTCGACCGGGGAGCTGTTTTTT. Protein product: CASSAQGSTGELFF.

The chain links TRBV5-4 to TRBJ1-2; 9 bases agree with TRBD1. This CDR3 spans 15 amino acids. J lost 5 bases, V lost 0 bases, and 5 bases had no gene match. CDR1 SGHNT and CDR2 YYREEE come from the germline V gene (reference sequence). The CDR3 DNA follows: TGTGCCAGCAGCTTGGATTCGACAGGGGGATATGGCTACACCTTC. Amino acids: CASSLDSTGGYGYTF.